These 2 T cell receptor beta chains were all obtained from the same sample, sequenced in a study of T-cell memory formation after mild COVID-19. TCRdb reprocessed the 5' RACE reads with MiXCR, giving one entry per CDR3 protein. The table lists 89,000 or so distinct CDR3 sequences, 13% of them singletons. The sequenced material came from PBMCs or a T cell subset sorted from them (not recorded which). The receptors shown here come from a man between 18 and 35 years old who had mild COVID-19 (a few samples of this study predate the infection). Cell type and time point are not known.

This clonotype was detected only a few times. The gene calls are TRBV5-1 and TRBJ2-3; D possibly uses TRBD1 or TRBD2 (5 bases each). Per the germline V gene, CDR1 is SGHRS and CDR2 is YFSETQ. The CDR3 runs 15 residues. Trimming took off 4 bases at V and 6 bases at J, with 18 bases between the two ends. In DNA, the CDR3 is TGCGCCAGCAGCGCGCAAGCCGGGACCAGGGATACGCAGTATTTT. It encodes CASSAQAGTRDTQYF.

This rearrangement joins TRBV12-3 or TRBV12-4 to TRBJ2-3; the D gene is possibly TRBD1 (5 bases). The CDR3 has 13 amino acids. With 2 bases removed from V and 5 bases from J, the gap between germline ends came to 8 bases. The CDR3 DNA is TGTGCCAGCAGTTTAATCCAGGGAGATACGCAGTATTTT. Translating gives CASSLIQGDTQYF.